The 7 T cell receptor beta chains reported below all come from one sample, sequenced in a study of OX40 agonist ivuxolimab in advanced cancers. Data came from immunoSEQ multiplex PCR; TCRdb stores just in-frame clones and leaves some out. The data contain around 60,000 clones, about 87% of them seen just once; the ten biggest clones take up roughly 0.66%. The starting material was CD4+ or CD8+ T cells sorted from blood, obtained in a trial of the OX40 agonist ivuxolimab. All receptors derive from an adult with an advanced solid tumor such as melanoma, head and neck, liver or kidney cancer.

V usage is TRBV7-2 and J usage is TRBJ2-5; no definite D call. The CDR3 sequence is 14 residues long. With 1 base removed from V and 4 bases from J, the gap between germline ends came to 10 bases. Germline CDR1 SGHTA, CDR2 FQGNSA. DNA for the CDR3: TGTGCCAGCAGCTTAGTGATAGGTAGAGAGACCCAGTACTTC. Protein product: CASSLVIGRETQYF.

The J gene is TRBJ2-4, the V gene TRBV19, with a possible D match to TRBD1 (6 bases). The germline V gene has CDR1 LNHDA and CDR2 SQIVND (reference sequence). The CDR3 runs to 14 residues. V was pared by 7 bases and J by 1 base, with 11 bases between. The CDR3 DNA reads as TGTGCCAGTACTGGGGGCACGGCCAAAAACATTCAGTACTTC. Amino acid sequence: CASTGGTAKNIQYF.

V and J are TRBV10-3 and TRBJ2-7, with 8 bases identical to TRBD1. With V trimmed by 4 bases and J by 2 bases, 4 bases remained unmatched. Germline CDR1 ENHRY, CDR2 SYGVKD. The CDR3 sequence is 14 residues long. This CDR3 reads CAISVLGQAYEQYF. In nucleotides, the CDR3 is TGTGCCATCAGTGTTTTGGGACAGGCCTACGAGCAGTACTTC.

The CDR3 DNA is TGTGCCAGCAGCTTAGCGTTAGGGACCAATGAGCAGTTCTTC. Its translation is CASSLALGTNEQFF. This rearrangement joins TRBV7-9 to TRBJ2-1; D may be TRBD1 or TRBD2 (5 bases each). CDR3 length: 14 amino acids. Trimming left V 0 bases short and J 6 bases short, with 9 bases between. In germline, CDR1 is SEHNR, CDR2 FQNEAQ (reference sequence).

The genes are TRBV6-5 and TRBJ2-1, with a weak D call TRBD1 (6 bases). The germline V gene encodes CDR1 MNHEY and CDR2 SVGAGI. Trimming removed 3 bases from V and 6 bases from J, with 9 bases in between. The CDR3 spans 13 residues. The CDR3 DNA reads TGTGCCAGCAGTTATCCAGGGGCCAATGAGCAGTTCTTC. This encodes CASSYPGANEQFF.

In its sample, this clone is medium-sized. This chain joins TRBV4-2 and TRBJ1-1; TRBD1 is a possible D gene (5 bases). Trimming removed 0 bases at V and 5 bases at J, with 13 bases between. CDR3 length: 15 residues. Germline CDR1 and CDR2: LGHNA and YNFKEQ. Here the CDR3 reads CASSQDGQGGTEAFF. CDR3 bases: TGTGCCAGCAGCCAAGACGGGCAGGGAGGGACTGAAGCTTTCTTT.

This sequence joins TRBV14 and TRBJ2-1; D might be TRBD2 (5 bases). Per germline, CDR1 SGHDN and CDR2 FVKESK. Deletions cut 2 bases from V and 5 bases from J, with 10 bases between. The CDR3 loop spans 14 amino acids. This CDR3 reads CASSQKRSNNEQFF. In DNA, the CDR3 is TGTGCCAGCAGCCAAAAGCGGAGTAACAATGAGCAGTTCTTC.